This T cell receptor beta chain derives from a study of blood T cell repertoires in COVID-19. Study-wide background: Sources were T cells, B-cell-depleted T cells, or PBMCs; the material itself was cDNA or gDNA.

Participant age was roughly 18 to 100 years, and participants resided in approximately 24 US areas. A COVID-19 case had been met by exposed participants during the 2 weeks before study entry. Per germline, CDR1 SQVTM and CDR2 ANQGSEA. The CDR3 length is 12 residues. Trimming took 6 bases from V and 7 from J, leaving 15 bases between them. As processed by the authors: Nucleated cell counts were estimated from reference gene primer amplification. Clones were read by immunoSEQ multiplex PCR, and TCRdb kept only the in-frame ones, dropping some. V, J and clone size reflect that table, while D and trimming were determined from the DNA. The sample consists of 250,000 or so clones, 85% to 95% of them appearing once.

The TCR originated in a man aged 35 to 55 who had been exposed to COVID-19. Sequencing used PBMCs or T cells enriched from blood (not recorded which). V and J are TRBV29-1 and TRBJ1-1; D is unresolved. The CDR3 spells CSVAPGVSEAFF. DNA for the CDR3: TGCAGCGTGGCCCCGGGTGTTAGTGAAGCTTTCTTT.